The clone carrying this T cell receptor beta chain was seen a few times. The data were taken from a study of blood T cell repertoires in COVID-19. Profiled with immunoSEQ multiplex PCR; TCRdb holds only in-frame clones, not every one. The repertoire includes roughly 80,000 clones, roughly four fifths of them detected once, and just over 20% sits in the top ten. The sequenced sample consisted of peripheral blood. This clonotype originated in a human donor in a cohort sampled during active COVID-19.

The CDR3 sequence is CATSRDWGRGLEQYF. The DNA for the CDR3 is TGTGCCACCAGCAGAGATTGGGGCAGGGGGCTCGAGCAGTACTTC. V is TRBV15 and J is TRBJ2-7, with 8 bases identical to TRBD1. The V gene end was trimmed by 0 bases and the J gene end by 6 bases; junction bases not matched to a gene: 7. Germline loops: CDR1 LNHNV, CDR2 YYDKDF (reference sequence). CDR3 length: 15 residues.